Reported below is one TCR beta chain. The sample originates from a study of CD8 T cells in Susac syndrome. Roughly 0.45 to 1 ug RNA was reverse transcribed with random hexamers. TCRdb re-called the immunoSEQ multiplex PCR reads with MiXCR, one entry per CDR3 protein. The sample carries over 150,000 distinct CDR3 sequences, roughly 95% recorded once. Sequencing input: CD4+ T cells from PBMCs. The clonotype originates from a human donor with Susac syndrome.

CDR3 bases: TGCGCCAGCAGCCAAGATCGCAAATACGAGCAGTACTTC. Residues: CASSQDRKYEQYF. The rearrangement links TRBV4-3 to TRBJ2-7; D unresolved. V lost 0 bases, J lost 4 bases, and 7 bases lay in between. There are 13 residues in the CDR3. CDR1 is LGHNA and CDR2 is YSLEER in the germline V gene.